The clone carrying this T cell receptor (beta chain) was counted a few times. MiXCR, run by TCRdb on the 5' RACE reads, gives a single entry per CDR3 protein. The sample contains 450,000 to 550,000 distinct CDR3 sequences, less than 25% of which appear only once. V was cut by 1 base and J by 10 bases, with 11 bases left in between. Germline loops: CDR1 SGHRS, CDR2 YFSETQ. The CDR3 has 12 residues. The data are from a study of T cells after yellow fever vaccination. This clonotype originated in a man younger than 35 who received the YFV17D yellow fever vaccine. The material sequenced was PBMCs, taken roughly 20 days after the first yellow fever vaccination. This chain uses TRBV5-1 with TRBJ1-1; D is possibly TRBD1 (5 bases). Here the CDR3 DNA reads TGCGCCAGCAGCTTGACAGGTCCTGGAGCTTTCTTT. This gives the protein CASSLTGPGAFF.